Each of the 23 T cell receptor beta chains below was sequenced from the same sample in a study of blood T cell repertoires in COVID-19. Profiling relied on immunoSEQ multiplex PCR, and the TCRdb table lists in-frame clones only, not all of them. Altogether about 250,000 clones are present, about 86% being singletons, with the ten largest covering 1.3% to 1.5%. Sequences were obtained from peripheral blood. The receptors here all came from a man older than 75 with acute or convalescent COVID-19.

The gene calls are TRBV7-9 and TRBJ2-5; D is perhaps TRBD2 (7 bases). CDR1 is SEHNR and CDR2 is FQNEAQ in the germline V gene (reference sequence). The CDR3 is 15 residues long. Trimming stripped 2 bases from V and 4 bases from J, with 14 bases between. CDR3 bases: TGTGCCAGCAGCTTATGGGGGGGCGGAGGAGAGACCCAGTACTTC. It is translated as CASSLWGGGGETQYF.

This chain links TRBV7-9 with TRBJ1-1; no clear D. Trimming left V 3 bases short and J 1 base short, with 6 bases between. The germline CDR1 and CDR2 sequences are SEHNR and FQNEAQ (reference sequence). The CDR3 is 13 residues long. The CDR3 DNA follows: TGTGCCAGCAGCTTCGGGAAGAACACTGAAGCTTTCTTT. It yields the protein CASSFGKNTEAFF.

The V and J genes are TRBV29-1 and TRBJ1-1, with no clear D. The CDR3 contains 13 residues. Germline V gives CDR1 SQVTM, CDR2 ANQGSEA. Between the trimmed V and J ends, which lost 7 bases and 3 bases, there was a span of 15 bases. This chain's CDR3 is CSGEGAADTEAFF. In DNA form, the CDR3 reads TGCAGCGGGGAGGGAGCGGCTGACACTGAAGCTTTCTTT.

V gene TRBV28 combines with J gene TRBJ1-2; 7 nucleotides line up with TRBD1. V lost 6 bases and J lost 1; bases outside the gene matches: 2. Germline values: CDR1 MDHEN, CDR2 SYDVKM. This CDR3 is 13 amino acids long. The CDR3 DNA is TGTGCCAGCAGGACAGGGATTAACTATGGCTACACCTTC. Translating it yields CASRTGINYGYTF.

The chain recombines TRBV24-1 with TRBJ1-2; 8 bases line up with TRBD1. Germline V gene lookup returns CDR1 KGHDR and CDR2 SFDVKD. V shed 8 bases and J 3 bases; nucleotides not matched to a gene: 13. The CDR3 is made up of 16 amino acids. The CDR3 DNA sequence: TGTGCCACCAAGTCGTTTATGAGACAGGGGTACTATGGCTACACCTTC. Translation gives CATKSFMRQGYYGYTF.

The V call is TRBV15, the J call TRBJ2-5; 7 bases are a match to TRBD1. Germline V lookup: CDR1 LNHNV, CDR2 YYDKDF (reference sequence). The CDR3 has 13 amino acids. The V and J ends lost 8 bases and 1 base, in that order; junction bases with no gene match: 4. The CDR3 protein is CATAGGIQETQYF. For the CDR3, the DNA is TGTGCCACCGCAGGGGGTATCCAAGAGACCCAGTACTTC.

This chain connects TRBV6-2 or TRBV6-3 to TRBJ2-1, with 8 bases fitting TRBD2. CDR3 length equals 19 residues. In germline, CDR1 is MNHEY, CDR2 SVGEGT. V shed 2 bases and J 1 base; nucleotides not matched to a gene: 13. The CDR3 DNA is TGTGCCAGCAGTTACCCCATTGTCGCGGGAGGACCTTCCTACAATGAGCAGTTCTTC. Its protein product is CASSYPIVAGGPSYNEQFF.

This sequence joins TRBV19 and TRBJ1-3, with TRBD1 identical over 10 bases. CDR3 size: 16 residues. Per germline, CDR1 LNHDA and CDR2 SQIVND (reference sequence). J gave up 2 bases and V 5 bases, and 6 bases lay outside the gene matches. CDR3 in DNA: TGTGCCAGTAGTCCCCAGGGACAGGGGACTGGAAACACCATATATTTT. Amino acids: CASSPQGQGTGNTIYF.

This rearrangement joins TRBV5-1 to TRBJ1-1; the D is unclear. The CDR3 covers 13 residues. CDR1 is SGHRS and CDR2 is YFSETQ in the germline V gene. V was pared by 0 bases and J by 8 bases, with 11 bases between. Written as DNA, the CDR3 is TGCGCCAGCAGCTTGGAACCGGGTCGAGAAGCTTTCTTT. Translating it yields CASSLEPGREAFF.

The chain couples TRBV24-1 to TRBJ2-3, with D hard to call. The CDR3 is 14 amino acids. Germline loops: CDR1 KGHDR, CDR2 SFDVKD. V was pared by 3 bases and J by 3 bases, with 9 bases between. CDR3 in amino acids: CATSDLLYTDTQYF. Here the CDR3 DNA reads TGTGCCACCAGTGATCTCCTATATACAGATACGCAGTATTTT.

CDR3 nucleotide sequence: TGTGCCAGCAGTTTATCAGGGAGCGGGGGGACCTTGACAATTGAGCAGTTCTTC. This gives the protein CASSLSGSGGTLTIEQFF. The rearrangement uses TRBV27 and TRBJ2-1; 9 nucleotides match TRBD2. Germline CDR1 is MNHEY and CDR2 is SMNVEV (reference sequence). The junction had 15 bases not matched to a gene; V was cut back by 0 bases and J by 9 bases. The CDR3 length is 18 residues.

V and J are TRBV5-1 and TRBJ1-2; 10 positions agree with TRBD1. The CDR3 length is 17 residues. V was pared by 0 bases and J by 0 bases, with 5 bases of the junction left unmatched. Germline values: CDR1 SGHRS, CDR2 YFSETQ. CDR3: CASSLEGQGFTNYGYTF. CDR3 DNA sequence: TGCGCCAGCAGCTTGGAGGGACAGGGGTTCACTAACTATGGCTACACCTTC.

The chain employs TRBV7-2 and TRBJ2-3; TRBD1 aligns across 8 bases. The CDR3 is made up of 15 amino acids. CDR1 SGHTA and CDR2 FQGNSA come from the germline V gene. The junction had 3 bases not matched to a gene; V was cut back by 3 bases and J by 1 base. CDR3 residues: CASSFRGPGTDTQYF. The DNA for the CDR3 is TGTGCCAGCAGCTTCAGGGGGCCGGGCACAGATACGCAGTATTTT. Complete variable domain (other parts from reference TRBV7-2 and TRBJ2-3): GAGVSQSPSNKVTEKGKDVELRCDPISGHTALYWYRQSLGQGLEFLIYFQGNSAPDKSGLPSDRFSAERTGGSVSTLTIQRTQQEDSAVYLCASSFRGPGTDTQYFGPGTRLTVL.

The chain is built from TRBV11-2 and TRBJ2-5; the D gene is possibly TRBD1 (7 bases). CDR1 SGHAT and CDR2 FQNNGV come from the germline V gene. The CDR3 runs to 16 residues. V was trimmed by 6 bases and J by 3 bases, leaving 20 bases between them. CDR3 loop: CASSPRGGGGEETQYF. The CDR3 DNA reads TGTGCCAGCAGTCCACGAGGTGGAGGGGGCGAAGAGACCCAGTACTTC.

In nucleotides, the CDR3 is TGCAGCTGTTCCCCGGGTCCAGATACGCAGTATTTT. Translating gives CSCSPGPDTQYF. The V call is TRBV29-1, the J call TRBJ2-3; D ambiguous. Germline CDR1 and CDR2: SQVTM and ANQGSEA. The CDR3 spans 12 residues. Trimming left V 8 bases short and J 4 bases short, with 13 bases between.

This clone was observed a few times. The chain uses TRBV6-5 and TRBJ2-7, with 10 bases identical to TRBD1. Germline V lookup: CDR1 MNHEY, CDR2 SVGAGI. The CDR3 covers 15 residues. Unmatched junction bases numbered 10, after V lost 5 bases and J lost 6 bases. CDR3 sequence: CASSPSGTGVPEQYF. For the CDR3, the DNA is TGTGCCAGCAGTCCGTCCGGGACAGGGGTCCCCGAGCAGTACTTC.

The CDR3 region is CASSGTDRENSPLHF. CDR3 in DNA: TGTGCCAGCAGTGGTACGGACAGGGAGAATTCACCCCTCCACTTT. V and J are TRBV28 and TRBJ1-6; 8 bases match TRBD1. Losses at the gene ends were 5 bases for V and 7 bases for J; bases not matched to a gene: 7. The CDR3 has 15 residues. Germline-derived CDR1 and CDR2 are MDHEN and SYDVKM.

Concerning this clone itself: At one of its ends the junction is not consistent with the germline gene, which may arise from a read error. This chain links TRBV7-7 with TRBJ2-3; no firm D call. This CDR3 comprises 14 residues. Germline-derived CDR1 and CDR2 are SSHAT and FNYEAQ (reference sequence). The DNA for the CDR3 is TGTGCTAGCAGTCCCACCGCGGGCACAGATACGCAGTATTTT. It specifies CASSPTAGTDTQYF.

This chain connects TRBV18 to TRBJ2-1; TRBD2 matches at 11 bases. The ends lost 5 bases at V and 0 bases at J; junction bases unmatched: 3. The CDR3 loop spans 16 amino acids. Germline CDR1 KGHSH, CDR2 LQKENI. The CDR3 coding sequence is TGTGCCAGCTCATCGGGACTAGCGGCCTCCTACAATGAGCAGTTCTTC. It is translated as CASSSGLAASYNEQFF.

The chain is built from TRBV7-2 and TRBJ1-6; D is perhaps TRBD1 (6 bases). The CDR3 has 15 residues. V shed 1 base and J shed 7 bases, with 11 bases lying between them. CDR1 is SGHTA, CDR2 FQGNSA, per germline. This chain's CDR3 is CASSLGGQGNSPLHF. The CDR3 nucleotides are TGTGCCAGCAGCTTAGGGGGGCAGGGGAATTCACCCCTCCACTTT.

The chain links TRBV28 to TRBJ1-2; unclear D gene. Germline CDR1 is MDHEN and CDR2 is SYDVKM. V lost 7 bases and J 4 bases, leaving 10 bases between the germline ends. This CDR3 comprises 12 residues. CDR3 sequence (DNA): TGTGCCAGCACCATAGATACCTATGGCTACACCTTC. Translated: CASTIDTYGYTF.

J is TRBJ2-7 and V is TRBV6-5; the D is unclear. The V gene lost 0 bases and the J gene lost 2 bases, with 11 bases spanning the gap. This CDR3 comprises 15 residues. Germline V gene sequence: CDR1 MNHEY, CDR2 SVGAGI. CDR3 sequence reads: CASSYSGRQAYEQYF. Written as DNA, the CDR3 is TGTGCCAGCAGTTACTCGGGTCGGCAGGCCTACGAGCAGTACTTC.

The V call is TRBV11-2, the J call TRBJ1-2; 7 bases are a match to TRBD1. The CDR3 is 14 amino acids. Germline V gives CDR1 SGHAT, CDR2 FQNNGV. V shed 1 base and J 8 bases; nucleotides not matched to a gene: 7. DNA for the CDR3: TGTGCCAGCAGCTTAGGGGGAGGAGGGGGCGGCTACACCTTC. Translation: CASSLGGGGGGYTF.